These 4 T cell receptor beta chains originate from one sample sequenced in a study of response to subunit inactivated influenza vaccine. TCRdb independently ran MiXCR on the RT-PCR reads; one entry per CDR3 protein. In the table there are around 790,000 distinct CDR3 sequences, over 20% of which are singletons. The sample consisted of PBMCs from blood, taken around 5 days after vaccination. These receptors all come from a man over 45 who received an inactivated influenza vaccine.

This clonotype was counted only a few times. The chain uses TRBV12-3 or TRBV12-4 and TRBJ2-1; TRBD2 matches 13 bases. CDR3 length: 16 amino acids. Germline trimming cut 4 bases from V and 7 bases from J; bases unmatched to any gene: 7. CDR3 sequence reads: CASSSRTSGSGNEQFF. In DNA form, the CDR3 reads TGTGCCAGCAGTTCGCGGACTAGCGGGAGTGGGAATGAGCAGTTCTTC.

The chain joins TRBV9 to TRBJ2-7, with TRBD1 matching 7 bases. The CDR3 is 14 residues long. With V trimmed by 0 bases and J by 8 bases, 8 bases remained unmatched. Looked up from germline, CDR1 is SGDLS and CDR2 is YYNGEE. In DNA form, the CDR3 reads TGTGCCAGCAGCGTAGGACAGGGTCTCGGCAAGCAGTACTTC. It is translated as CASSVGQGLGKQYF.

This clonotype was recorded a few times. The V gene is TRBV20-1, the J gene TRBJ1-1; tentative D call: TRBD1 (5 bases). Germline V gene data show CDR1 as DFQATT and CDR2 as SNEGSKA (reference sequence). Deletions cut 5 bases from V and 0 bases from J, with 19 bases between. The CDR3 totals 16 residues. CDR3 region: CSAPRQFQPLNTEAFF. In DNA, the CDR3 is TGCAGTGCTCCTAGACAGTTCCAACCACTGAACACTGAAGCTTTCTTT.

This chain joins TRBV28 and TRBJ2-7; weak D call: TRBD2 (7 bases). Trimming took off 2 bases at V and 5 bases at J, with 13 bases between the two ends. Germline V CDR1 and CDR2: MDHEN, SYDVKM. The CDR3 extends over 14 amino acids. The chain's CDR3 is CASSLRGAVNEQYF. Written as DNA, the CDR3 is TGTGCCAGCAGTTTACGGGGGGCGGTCAACGAGCAGTACTTC.